This is a list of T cell receptor beta chains from one sample in a study of early T cells in non-severe SARS-CoV-2 infection. TCRdb independently ran MiXCR on the 5' RACE reads; one entry per CDR3 protein. The sample lists around 58,000 distinct CDR3 sequences, around 8% seen once, with roughly a tenth in the top ten. The sample in question was whole blood, obtained at baseline. The receptors stem from an adult who was a healthcare worker with PCR-confirmed SARS-CoV-2 infection or an uninfected control (not recorded which). CDR3s include the opening cysteine and the closing phenylalanine or tryptophan. The D gene is left open where the match is weak. Size is omitted from some rows. Given values are once, few, many or a class for expanded clones.

TRBV28,TRBJ2-5,.,few,TGTGCCAGCAGTCCTATCGATCCAGGGGTGGCAGAGACCCAGTACTTC,CASSPIDPGVAETQYF
TRBV4-1,TRBJ2-1,.,.,TGCGCCAGCAGAAAAGTTGGAGCCGGGTATGAGCAGTTCTTC,CASRKVGAGYEQFF
TRBV6-5,TRBJ2-5,.,few,TGTGCCAGCAGAACCGTGAGAGGGCCACAAGAGACCCAGTACTTC,CASRTVRGPQETQYF
TRBV7-8,TRBJ2-7,TRBD2,many,TGTGCCAGCAGCCCCCGGGACGATAGCGGGAGGATGTCCTACGAGCAGTACTTC,CASSPRDDSGRMSYEQYF
TRBV6-6,TRBJ2-5,TRBD1,few,TGTGCCAGCAGTTTTCAGGGGGCGACCGGTCGAGAGACCCAGTACTTC,CASSFQGATGRETQYF
TRBV29-1,TRBJ1-1,.,.,TGCAGCGTTGGGGGGCCATCGAACACTGAAGCTTTCTTT,CSVGGPSNTEAFF
TRBV9,TRBJ2-5,TRBD2,.,TGTGCCAGCAGCGTAGGGGGACTAGCGGAAGAGACCCAGTACTTC,CASSVGGLAEETQYF
TRBV12-3/TRBV12-4,TRBJ2-7,.,few,TGTGCCAGCAGTCCCCCTCGAACCTACGAGCAGTACTTC,CASSPPRTYEQYF
TRBV18,TRBJ1-3,.,many,TGTGCCAGCTCACCCTCGGTGTACCCACCAACCTTCTCTGGAAACACCATATATTTT,CASSPSVYPPTFSGNTIYF
TRBV28,TRBJ2-7,TRBD2,many,TGTGCCAGCAACAAAAAAGGGAGGGTGAGATACGAGCAGTACTTC,CASNKKGRVRYEQYF
TRBV6-2/TRBV6-3,TRBJ2-5,TRBD2,many,TGTGCCAGCAGTACGGGACTAGCGGGAGTTGAGACCCAGTACTTC,CASSTGLAGVETQYF
TRBV7-3,TRBJ1-2,.,many,TGTGCCAGCAGCCGCGGACGGCTCTATGGCTACACCTTC,CASSRGRLYGYTF
TRBV28,TRBJ2-7,TRBD2,many,TGTGCCAGCAGTTTAGGACTAGCGGGAGGATTGTCCTCCTACGAGCAGTACTTC,CASSLGLAGGLSSYEQYF
TRBV5-4,TRBJ2-7,TRBD2,.,TGTGCCAGCAGCCCCGGCGGACTAGCGGTCTCCTACGAGCAGTACTTC,CASSPGGLAVSYEQYF
TRBV5-1,TRBJ2-7,TRBD1,.,TGCGCCAGCAGCTCTAGACAGGGAGCCTACGAGCAGTACTTC,CASSSRQGAYEQYF
TRBV21-1,TRBJ2-1,.,.,TGTGCCAGCAGCAATATGGGGACTCCGGGACTAGCAACATCATATGAGCAGTTCTTC,CASSNMGTPGLATSYEQFF
TRBV9,TRBJ2-7,TRBD2,.,TGTGCCAGCAGCGCAGCAGGGACTAGCGGCTTCTACGAGCAGTACTTC,CASSAAGTSGFYEQYF
TRBV30,TRBJ2-7,.,many,TGTGCCTGGAGTGTCACAAGCTCCGCCGAGCAGTACTTC,CAWSVTSSAEQYF
TRBV24-1,TRBJ2-7,.,many,TGTGCCACCAGTGATAGTTCCGAGCAGTACTTC,CATSDSSEQYF
TRBV11-2,TRBJ2-3,.,.,TGTGCCAGCAGCTTAGCGTGGGGGGGCACAGATACGCAGTATTTT,CASSLAWGGTDTQYF
TRBV27,TRBJ2-1,.,few,TGTGCCAGCAGTTCGATTACCACCTACAATGAGCAGTTCTTC,CASSSITTYNEQFF
TRBV28,TRBJ2-7,.,many,TGTGCCAGCAGTTTAATTCCAGGTATTCTCTCCTACGAGCAGTACTTC,CASSLIPGILSYEQYF
TRBV5-8,TRBJ2-1,.,.,TGTGCCAGCAGCATGCCGGGACTGGGGGAAAGGGAGCAGTTCTTC,CASSMPGLGEREQFF
TRBV2,TRBJ1-4,.,few,TGTGCCAGCAACGAAGGGCGGCTTAATGAAAAACTGTTTTTT,CASNEGRLNEKLFF
TRBV12-3/TRBV12-4,TRBJ2-3,TRBD2,few,TGTGCCAGCAGTTTAATGCAACTTCTAGCGGGAGGGGGTGCAGATACGCAGTATTTT,CASSLMQLLAGGGADTQYF
TRBV7-2,TRBJ2-1,TRBD2,.,TGTGCCAGCAGCCCGACTAGCGGGAGTTGGAATGAGCAGTTCTTC,CASSPTSGSWNEQFF
TRBV9,TRBJ2-7,TRBD2,.,TGTGCCAGCAGCCCCGATGGGAGGGAGAAACTCGAGCAGTACTTC,CASSPDGREKLEQYF
TRBV7-8,TRBJ1-5,.,many,TGTGCCAGCAGCCTCCGGGCCCAGGGGTGGCAGCCCCAGCATTTT,CASSLRAQGWQPQHF
TRBV11-2,TRBJ2-7,TRBD2,many,TGTGCCAGCAGGGGACTTAAGCGGGAGGGCCTGTACGAGCAGTACTTC,CASRGLKREGLYEQYF
TRBV11-2,TRBJ2-4,.,few,TGTGCCAGCAGCGGATTGACAAGAGGAAAAAACATTCAGTACTTC,CASSGLTRGKNIQYF
TRBV7-2,TRBJ2-1,TRBD2,many,TGTGCCAGCAGCCTCCAGGCGGGAGGCCACAATGAGCAGTTCTTC,CASSLQAGGHNEQFF
TRBV9,TRBJ2-7,.,few,TGTGCCAGCAGCGAGGGCCGGCACCCCACCTACGAGCAGTACTTC,CASSEGRHPTYEQYF
TRBV29-1,TRBJ2-5,.,.,TGCAGCGTTGTGGACAGAATCGACCAAGAGACCCAGTACTTC,CSVVDRIDQETQYF
TRBV20-1,TRBJ2-7,TRBD1,few,TGCAGTGCTAGAGGAACCGGGACAGGCTACGAGCAGTACTTC,CSARGTGTGYEQYF
TRBV10-3,TRBJ2-7,.,.,TGTGCCATCAGTGAGTCGCGGGACAGCTCCTACGAGCAGTACTTC,CAISESRDSSYEQYF
TRBV20-1,TRBJ1-4,TRBD1,few,TGCAGTGCTAGCAGGGGGAATGAAAAACTGTTTTTT,CSASRGNEKLFF